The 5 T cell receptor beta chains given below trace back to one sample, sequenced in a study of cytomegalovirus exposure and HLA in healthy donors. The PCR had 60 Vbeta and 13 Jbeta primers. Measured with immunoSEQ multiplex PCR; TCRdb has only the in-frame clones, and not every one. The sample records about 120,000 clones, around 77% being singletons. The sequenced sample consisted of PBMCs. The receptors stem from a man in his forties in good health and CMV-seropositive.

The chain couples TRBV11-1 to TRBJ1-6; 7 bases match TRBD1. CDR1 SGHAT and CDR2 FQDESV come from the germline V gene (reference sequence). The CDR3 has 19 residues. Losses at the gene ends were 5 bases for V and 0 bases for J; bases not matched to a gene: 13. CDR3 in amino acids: CASSRRRTGPSSYNSPLHF. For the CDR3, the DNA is TGTGCCAGCAGCCGTAGAAGGACAGGCCCGAGCTCCTATAATTCACCCCTCCACTTT.

In DNA, the CDR3 is TGTGCCAGCAGCTTAAGGCTTGGCGGGGGGGTAACAGATACGCAGTATTTT. Translation gives CASSLRLGGGVTDTQYF. The gene calls are TRBV7-2 and TRBJ2-3; 9 nucleotides line up with TRBD2. This CDR3 is built from 17 residues. The trim removed 2 bases at V and 3 bases at J, leaving 9 bases unmatched. Per the germline V gene, CDR1 is SGHTA and CDR2 is FQGNSA.

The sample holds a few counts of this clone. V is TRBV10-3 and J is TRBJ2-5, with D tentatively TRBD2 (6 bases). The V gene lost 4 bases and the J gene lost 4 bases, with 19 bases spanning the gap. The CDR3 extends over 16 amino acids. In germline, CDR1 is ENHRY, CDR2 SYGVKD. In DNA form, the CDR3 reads TGTGCCATCAGTGTGGGGCGACTAGGACGACGAGAGACCCAGTACTTC. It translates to CAISVGRLGRRETQYF.

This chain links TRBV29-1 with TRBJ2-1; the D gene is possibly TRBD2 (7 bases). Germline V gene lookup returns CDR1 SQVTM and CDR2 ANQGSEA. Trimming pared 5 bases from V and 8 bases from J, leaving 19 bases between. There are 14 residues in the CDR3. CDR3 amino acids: CSVPVDGGLYEQFF. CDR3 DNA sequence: TGCAGCGTTCCCGTCGACGGGGGGCTTTATGAGCAGTTCTTC.

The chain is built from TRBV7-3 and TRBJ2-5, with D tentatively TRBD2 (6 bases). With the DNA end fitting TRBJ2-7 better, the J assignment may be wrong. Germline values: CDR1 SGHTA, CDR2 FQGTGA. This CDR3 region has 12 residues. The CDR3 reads CASSSGGLEQYF. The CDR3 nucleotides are TGTGCCAGCAGCTCCGGAGGGCTCGAGCAGTACTTC.